A single sample gave rise to the 21 T cell receptor beta chains below, sequenced in a study of monozygotic twins with inflammatory bowel disease. TCRdb reprocessed the 5' RACE reads and reports one entry per CDR3 protein, with no DNA. The sample is made up of about 330,000 distinct CDR3 sequences, and the top ten hold 2% to 2.5% of it. The sample was blood. These receptors all stem from a human donor with ulcerative colitis or Crohn's disease, or a healthy co-twin of an affected twin (not recorded which).

This chain joins TRBV4-2 and TRBJ1-2. The length of the CDR3 is 19 residues. Per the germline V gene, CDR1 is LGHNA and CDR2 is YNFKEQ. The CDR3 protein is CASSQAFGGDREGNYGYTF.

J is TRBJ1-5 and V is TRBV5-1. Germline-derived CDR1 and CDR2 are SGHRS and YFSETQ. There are 14 residues in the CDR3. CDR3 residues: CASSSGQDNQPQHF. The entire variable domain, with the rest obtained from reference TRBV5-1 and TRBJ1-5, is as follows: KAGVTQTPRYLIKTRGQQVTLSCSPISGHRSVSWYQQTPGQGLQFLFEYFSETQRNKGNFPGRFSGRQFSNSRSEMNVSTLELGDSALYLCASSSGQDNQPQHFGDGTRLSIL.

The chain couples TRBV20-1 to TRBJ2-7; the D call of TRBD1 rests on TCRdb alone, since no DNA is present to check it. Germline-derived CDR1 and CDR2 are DFQATT and SNEGSKA (reference sequence). The length of the CDR3 is 12 residues. CDR3 sequence: CSSQTVSYEQYF.

The CDR3: CASNFRTSGSTDTQYF. The chain joins TRBV28 to TRBJ2-3; there is no DNA to check the TCRdb D call of TRBD2. This CDR3 contains 16 residues. Germline V lookup: CDR1 MDHEN, CDR2 SYDVKM.

The chain recombines TRBV7-2 with TRBJ1-1. Germline V lookup: CDR1 SGHTA, CDR2 FQGNSA. CDR3 length: 12 residues. The CDR3 spells CASSQQYTEAFF. The full variable domain, with the rest looked up from reference TRBV7-2 and TRBJ1-1, is GAGVSQSPSNKVTEKGKDVELRCDPISGHTALYWYRQSLGQGLEFLIYFQGNSAPDKSGLPSDRFSAERTGGSVSTLTIQRTQQEDSAVYLCASSQQYTEAFFGQGTRLTVV.

This rearrangement joins TRBV5-1 to TRBJ2-2; the D gene TCRdb calls, TRBD1, cannot be checked with no DNA. The CDR3 consists of 17 residues. Germline-derived CDR1 and CDR2 are SGHRS and YFSETQ. The chain's CDR3 is CASSPGTGTWNTGELFF.

The V gene is TRBV7-8, the J gene TRBJ1-4; TCRdb calls TRBD1, which cannot be checked without DNA. Germline CDR1 reads SGHVS; CDR2 reads FQNEAQ. The CDR3 loop spans 18 amino acids. CDR3 amino acids: CASSLAPDRIATNEKLFF.

The rearrangement joins TRBV4-1 to TRBJ1-4; the D call from TCRdb, TRBD1, cannot be confirmed without DNA. Germline V gives CDR1 MGHRA, CDR2 YSYEKL. The CDR3 extends over 14 amino acids. The CDR3 is CASSYRGREEKLFF.

The chain is built from TRBV12-3 or TRBV12-4 and TRBJ2-1; lacking DNA, the TRBD1 call made by TCRdb goes unchecked. The CDR3 length is 14 residues. The CDR3 protein is CASSEMGGFNEQFF.

The chain links TRBV27 to TRBJ2-7. The CDR3 is 15 residues long. Germline loops: CDR1 MNHEY, CDR2 SMNVEV (reference sequence). The CDR3 protein is CASCSYVGGTHEQYF.

This chain links TRBV5-1 with TRBJ2-5; the TCRdb D gene call, TRBD1, has no DNA to confirm it. Germline V gives CDR1 SGHRS, CDR2 YFSETQ. CDR3 length: 14 amino acids. The CDR3 here is CASRATAGEETQYF.

V gene TRBV2 combines with J gene TRBJ2-2. Germline V gene sequence: CDR1 SNHLY, CDR2 FYNNEI. The CDR3 runs 16 residues. This chain's CDR3 is CASSATVVTYTGELFF.

V usage is TRBV6-5 and J usage is TRBJ2-6. This CDR3 spans 13 amino acids. Per germline, CDR1 MNHEY and CDR2 SVGAGI. CDR3 sequence reads: CASSYSGANVLTF.

The chain joins TRBV12-3 or TRBV12-4 to TRBJ1-2; the TCRdb D gene call, TRBD1, has no DNA to confirm it. The CDR3 spans 16 residues. CDR3 protein: CASSTPPGEDGYGYTF.

The chain has TRBV7-9 and TRBJ2-5; TCRdb's D call of TRBD2 is untestable without DNA. Germline CDR1 SEHNR, CDR2 FQNEAQ (reference sequence). The length of the CDR3 is 17 residues. CDR3 protein: CASSFVAGGPSGETQYF.

The genes are TRBV7-2 and TRBJ2-7; absent DNA, TCRdb's TRBD1 call cannot be checked. The CDR3 is made up of 15 amino acids. In germline, CDR1 is SGHTA, CDR2 FQGNSA. CDR3: CASSSTGTGVREQYF.

The rearrangement links TRBV28 to TRBJ1-5. Germline V gene sequence: CDR1 MDHEN, CDR2 SYDVKM. There are 13 residues in the CDR3. The CDR3 spells CASTPSWDQPQHF.

The V gene is TRBV15, the J gene TRBJ2-3. CDR1 LNHNV and CDR2 YYDKDF come from the germline V gene (reference sequence). CDR3 length: 13 residues. CDR3 sequence: CATSRVRTDTQYF.

This chain's CDR3 is CASTLLAGGYNEQFF. This chain joins TRBV2 and TRBJ2-1; TCRdb names TRBD2, which stays unverified in the absence of DNA. The CDR3 is made up of 15 amino acids. CDR1 and CDR2 from the germline V gene are SNHLY and FYNNEI.

The chain links TRBV5-1 to TRBJ2-1; TCRdb's D gene call, TRBD2, goes unchecked for lack of DNA. Germline V gene lookup returns CDR1 SGHRS and CDR2 YFSETQ. The CDR3 covers 15 residues. CDR3 region: CASSTAVSSYNEQFF.

V gene TRBV20-1 combines with J gene TRBJ2-7; TCRdb designates TRBD2, a call that cannot be tested without DNA. The germline V gene encodes CDR1 DFQATT and CDR2 SNEGSKA (reference sequence). The CDR3 is 16 amino acids. CDR3 residues: CSARVLLAGESYEQYF.